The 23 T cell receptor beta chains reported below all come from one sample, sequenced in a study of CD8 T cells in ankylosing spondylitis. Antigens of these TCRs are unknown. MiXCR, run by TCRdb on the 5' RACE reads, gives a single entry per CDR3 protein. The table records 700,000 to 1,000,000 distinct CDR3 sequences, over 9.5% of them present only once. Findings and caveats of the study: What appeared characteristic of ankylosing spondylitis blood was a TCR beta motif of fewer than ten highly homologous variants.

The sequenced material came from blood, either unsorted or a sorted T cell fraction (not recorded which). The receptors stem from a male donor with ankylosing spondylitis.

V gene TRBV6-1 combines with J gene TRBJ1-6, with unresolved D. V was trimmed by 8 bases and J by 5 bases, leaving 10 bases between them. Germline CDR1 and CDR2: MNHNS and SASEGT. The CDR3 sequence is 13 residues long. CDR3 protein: CASSREHNSPLHF. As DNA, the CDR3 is TGTGCCAGCTCACGGGAGCATAATTCACCCCTCCACTTT.

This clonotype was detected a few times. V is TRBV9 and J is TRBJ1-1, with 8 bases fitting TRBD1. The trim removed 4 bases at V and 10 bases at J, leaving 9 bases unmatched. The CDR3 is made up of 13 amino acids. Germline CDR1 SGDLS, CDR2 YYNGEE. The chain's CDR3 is CASSLLTDRGAFF. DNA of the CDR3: TGTGCCAGCAGCCTACTCACCGACAGGGGAGCTTTCTTT.

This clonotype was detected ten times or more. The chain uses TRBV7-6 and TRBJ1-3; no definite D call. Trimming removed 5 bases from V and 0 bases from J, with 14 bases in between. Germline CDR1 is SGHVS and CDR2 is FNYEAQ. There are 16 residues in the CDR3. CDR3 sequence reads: CASSPPFKSSGNTIYF. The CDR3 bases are TGTGCCAGCAGCCCCCCTTTCAAGAGCTCTGGAAACACCATATATTTT.

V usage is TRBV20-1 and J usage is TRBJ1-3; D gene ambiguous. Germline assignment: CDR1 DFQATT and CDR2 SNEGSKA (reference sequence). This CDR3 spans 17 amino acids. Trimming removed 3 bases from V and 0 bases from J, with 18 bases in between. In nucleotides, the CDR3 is TGCAGTGCTAGCTATTTGTTCGGGCGATACTCTGGAAACACCATATATTTT. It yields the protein CSASYLFGRYSGNTIYF.

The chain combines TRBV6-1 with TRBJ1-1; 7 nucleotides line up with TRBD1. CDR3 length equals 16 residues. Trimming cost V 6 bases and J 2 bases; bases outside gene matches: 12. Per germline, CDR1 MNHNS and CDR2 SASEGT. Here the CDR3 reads CASSRFQGTDNTEAFF. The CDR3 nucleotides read TGTGCCAGCAGCCGTTTCCAGGGGACAGACAACACTGAAGCTTTCTTT.

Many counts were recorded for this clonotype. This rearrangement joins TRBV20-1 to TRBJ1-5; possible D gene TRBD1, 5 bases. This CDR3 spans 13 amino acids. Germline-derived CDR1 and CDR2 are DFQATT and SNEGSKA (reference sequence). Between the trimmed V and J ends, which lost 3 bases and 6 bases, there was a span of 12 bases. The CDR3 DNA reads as TGCAGTGCTAGGGGTGGGGGAGGTCAGCCCCAGCATTTT. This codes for CSARGGGGQPQHF.

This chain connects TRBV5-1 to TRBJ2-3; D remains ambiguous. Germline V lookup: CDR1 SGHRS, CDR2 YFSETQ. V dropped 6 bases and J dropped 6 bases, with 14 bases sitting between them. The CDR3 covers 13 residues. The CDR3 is CASIGSPWDTQYF. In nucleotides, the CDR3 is TGCGCCAGCATAGGGTCTCCGTGGGATACGCAGTATTTT.

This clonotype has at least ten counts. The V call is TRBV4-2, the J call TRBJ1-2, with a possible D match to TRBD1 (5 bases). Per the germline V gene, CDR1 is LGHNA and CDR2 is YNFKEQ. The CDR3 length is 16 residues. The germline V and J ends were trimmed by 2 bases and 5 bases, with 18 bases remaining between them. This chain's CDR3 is CASSQFSRDSAYGYTF. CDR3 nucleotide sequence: TGTGCCAGCAGCCAATTCTCCCGGGACTCAGCGTATGGCTACACCTTC.

CDR3 region: CASGDTIYF. As DNA, the CDR3 is TGTGCCAGCGGGGACACCATATATTTT. The V call is TRBV7-9, the J call TRBJ1-3; D is unclear. With 8 bases removed from V and 8 bases from J, the gap between germline ends came to 4 bases. CDR3 size: 9 residues. Germline V CDR1 and CDR2: SEHNR, FQNEAQ (reference sequence).

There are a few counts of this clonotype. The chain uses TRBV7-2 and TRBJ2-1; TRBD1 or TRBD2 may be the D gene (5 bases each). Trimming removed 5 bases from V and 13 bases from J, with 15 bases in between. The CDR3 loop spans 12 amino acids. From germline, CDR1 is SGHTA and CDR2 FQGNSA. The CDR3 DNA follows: TGTGCCAGCAGCCCCATGAACCGGGACCAGTTCTTC. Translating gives CASSPMNRDQFF.

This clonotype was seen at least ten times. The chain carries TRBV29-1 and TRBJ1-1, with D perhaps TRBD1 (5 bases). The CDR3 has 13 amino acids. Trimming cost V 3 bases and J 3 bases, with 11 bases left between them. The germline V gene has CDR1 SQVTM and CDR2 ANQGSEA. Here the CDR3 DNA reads TGCAGCGTTGAGGGGGAGAGGGACACTGAAGCTTTCTTT. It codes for CSVEGERDTEAFF.

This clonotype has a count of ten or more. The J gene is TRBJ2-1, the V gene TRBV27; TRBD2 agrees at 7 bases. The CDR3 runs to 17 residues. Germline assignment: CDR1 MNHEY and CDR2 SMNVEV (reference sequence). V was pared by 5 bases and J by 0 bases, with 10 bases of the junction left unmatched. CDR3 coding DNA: TGTGCCAGCAGTACCCTGGGCGGGAGCCTCTCCTACAATGAGCAGTTCTTC. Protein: CASSTLGGSLSYNEQFF.

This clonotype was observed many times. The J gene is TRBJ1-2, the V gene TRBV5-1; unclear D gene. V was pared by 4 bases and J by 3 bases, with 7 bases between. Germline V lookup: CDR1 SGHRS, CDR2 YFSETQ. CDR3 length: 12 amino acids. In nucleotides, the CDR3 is TGCGCCAGCAGCCCTGGACACTATGGCTACACCTTC. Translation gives CASSPGHYGYTF.

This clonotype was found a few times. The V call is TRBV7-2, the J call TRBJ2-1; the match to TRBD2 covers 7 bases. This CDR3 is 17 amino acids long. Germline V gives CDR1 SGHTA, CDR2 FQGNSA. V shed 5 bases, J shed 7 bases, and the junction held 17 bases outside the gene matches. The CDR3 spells CASSDRPGLPIRNEQFF. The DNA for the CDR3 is TGTGCCAGCAGCGACCGACCGGGACTACCTATACGGAATGAGCAGTTCTTC.

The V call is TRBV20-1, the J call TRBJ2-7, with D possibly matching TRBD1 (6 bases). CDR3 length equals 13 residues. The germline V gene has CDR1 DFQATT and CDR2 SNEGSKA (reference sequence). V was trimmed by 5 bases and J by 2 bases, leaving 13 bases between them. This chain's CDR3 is CSADDRTTYEQYF. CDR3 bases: TGCAGTGCTGACGACAGGACGACCTACGAGCAGTACTTC.

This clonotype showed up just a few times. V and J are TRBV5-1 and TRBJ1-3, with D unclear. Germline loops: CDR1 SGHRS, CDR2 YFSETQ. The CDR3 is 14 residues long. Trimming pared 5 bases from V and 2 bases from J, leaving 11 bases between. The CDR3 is CASRSPEAGNTIYF. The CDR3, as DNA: TGCGCCAGCAGATCCCCAGAGGCTGGAAACACCATATATTTT.

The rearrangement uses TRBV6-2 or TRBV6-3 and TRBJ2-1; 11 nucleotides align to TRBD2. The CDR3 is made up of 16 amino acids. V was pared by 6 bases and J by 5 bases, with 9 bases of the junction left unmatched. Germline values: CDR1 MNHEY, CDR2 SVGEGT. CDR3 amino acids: CASRLLAGGDNNEQFF. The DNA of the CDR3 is TGTGCCAGCAGGCTTTTAGCGGGAGGGGATAACAATGAGCAGTTCTTC.

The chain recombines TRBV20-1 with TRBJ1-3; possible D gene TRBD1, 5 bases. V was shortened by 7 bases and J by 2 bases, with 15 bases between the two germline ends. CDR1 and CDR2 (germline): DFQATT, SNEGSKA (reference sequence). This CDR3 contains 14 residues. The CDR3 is CSVRGGDPGNTIYF. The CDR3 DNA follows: TGCAGTGTCCGGGGAGGGGATCCTGGAAACACCATATATTTT.

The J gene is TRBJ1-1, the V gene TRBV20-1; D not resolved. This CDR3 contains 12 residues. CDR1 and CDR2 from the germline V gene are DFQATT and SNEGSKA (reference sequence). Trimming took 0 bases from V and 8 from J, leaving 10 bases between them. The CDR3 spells CSARERLSEAFF. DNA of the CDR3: TGCAGTGCTAGAGAACGGCTATCAGAAGCTTTCTTT.

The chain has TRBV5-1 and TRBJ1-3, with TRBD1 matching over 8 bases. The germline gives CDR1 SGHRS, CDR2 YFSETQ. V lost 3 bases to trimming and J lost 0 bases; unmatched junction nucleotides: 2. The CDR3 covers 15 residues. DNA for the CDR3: TGCGCCAGCAGCTCAGGACAGGGCTCTGGAAACACCATATATTTT. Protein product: CASSSGQGSGNTIYF.

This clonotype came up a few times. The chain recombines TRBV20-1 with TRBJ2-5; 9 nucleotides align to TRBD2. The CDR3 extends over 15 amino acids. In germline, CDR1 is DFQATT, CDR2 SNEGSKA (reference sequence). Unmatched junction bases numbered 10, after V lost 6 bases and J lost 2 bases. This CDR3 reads CSAPPASGTQETQYF. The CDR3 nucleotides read TGCAGTGCCCCCCCAGCTAGCGGGACTCAAGAGACCCAGTACTTC.

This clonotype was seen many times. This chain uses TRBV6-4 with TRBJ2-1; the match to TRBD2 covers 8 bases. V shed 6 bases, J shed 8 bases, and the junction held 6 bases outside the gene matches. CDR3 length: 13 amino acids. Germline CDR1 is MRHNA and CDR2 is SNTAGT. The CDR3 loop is CASRRLAQDEQFF. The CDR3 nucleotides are TGTGCCAGCAGGAGACTAGCGCAAGATGAGCAGTTCTTC.

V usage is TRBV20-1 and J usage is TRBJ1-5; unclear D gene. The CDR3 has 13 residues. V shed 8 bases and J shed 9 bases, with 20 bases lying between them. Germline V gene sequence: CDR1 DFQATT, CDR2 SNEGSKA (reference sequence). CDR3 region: CSSSPGPRWPQHF. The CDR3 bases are TGCAGTTCCTCACCGGGCCCAAGGTGGCCCCAGCATTTT.